The 21 T cell receptor beta chains below were found in one sample sequenced in a study of T-cell memory formation after mild COVID-19. TCRdb passed the 5' RACE reads through MiXCR, listing each CDR3 protein once. The data show hundreds of thousands of distinct CDR3 sequences, around a quarter seen once. The sample comprised PBMCs or a T cell subset sorted from them (not recorded which). Every receptor here comes from an adult woman who had mild COVID-19 (a few samples of this study predate the infection). Cell type and time point are not known.

This clonotype is medium-sized. This rearrangement joins TRBV27 to TRBJ2-2; 10 bases line up with TRBD2. Unmatched junction bases numbered 7, after V lost 7 bases and J lost 5 bases. Germline CDR1 is MNHEY and CDR2 is SMNVEV (reference sequence). The CDR3 extends over 15 amino acids. The CDR3 reads CASKMTSGLTGELFF. The CDR3 DNA is TGTGCCAGCAAAATGACTAGCGGGTTAACCGGGGAGCTGTTTTTT.

This rearrangement joins TRBV3-1 to TRBJ2-3, with 7 nucleotides matching TRBD2. CDR1 is LGHDT and CDR2 is YNNKEL in the germline V gene (reference sequence). With V trimmed by 4 bases and J by 5 bases, 9 bases remained unmatched. The length of the CDR3 is 15 residues. CDR3 region: CASSPSGPGVDTQYF. DNA of the CDR3: TGTGCCAGCAGCCCTAGCGGCCCCGGGGTAGATACGCAGTATTTT.

V usage is TRBV14 and J usage is TRBJ2-7; a possible D gene is TRBD1 (5 bases). This CDR3 spans 12 amino acids. The germline gives CDR1 SGHDN, CDR2 FVKESK. Trimming removed 6 bases from V and 1 base from J, with 7 bases in between. For the CDR3, the DNA is TGTGCCAGCAGTCGACAGTCCTACGAGCAGTACTTC. Translated, it gives CASSRQSYEQYF.

This clonotype occurred a few times. The chain joins TRBV3-1 to TRBJ2-2; D is perhaps TRBD2 (6 bases). The V gene's germline CDR1 is LGHDT and CDR2 YNNKEL (reference sequence). The CDR3 length is 17 residues. V gave up 1 base and J gave up 5 bases, with 17 bases separating them. CDR3 residues: CASSQASSGGLTGELFF. CDR3 sequence (DNA): TGTGCCAGCAGCCAAGCCTCGAGCGGAGGGCTTACCGGGGAGCTGTTTTTT.

V usage is TRBV29-1 and J usage is TRBJ2-7, with TRBD1 matching 10 bases. This CDR3 is 14 amino acids long. CDR1 SQVTM and CDR2 ANQGSEA come from the germline V gene. The V and J ends lost 8 bases and 6 bases, in that order; junction bases with no gene match: 13. The CDR3 reads CSIKIYRDRGEQYF. CDR3 coding DNA: TGCAGCATCAAAATATACCGGGACAGGGGCGAGCAGTACTTC.

V is TRBV4-3 and J is TRBJ2-3, with a weak D call TRBD1 (6 bases). The germline V gene encodes CDR1 LGHNA and CDR2 YSLEER. Trimming removed 1 base from V and 8 bases from J, with 28 bases in between. CDR3 length: 19 residues. The CDR3 DNA reads TGCGCCAGCAGCCAAGTTTTGTCGGACAGCCCAATAGTTTTTGGTACGCAGTATTTT. This translates into CASSQVLSDSPIVFGTQYF.

A few counts support this clonotype. This rearrangement joins TRBV20-1 to TRBJ1-6; D remains ambiguous. The CDR3 is made up of 16 amino acids. V gave up 6 bases and J gave up 8 bases, with 23 bases separating them. Germline V lookup: CDR1 DFQATT, CDR2 SNEGSKA (reference sequence). CDR3 sequence reads: CSAVLKGRANYSPLHF. CDR3 DNA sequence: TGCAGTGCCGTACTGAAGGGAAGGGCGAATTATTCACCCCTCCACTTT.

The chain recombines TRBV6-4 with TRBJ2-1, with D unresolved. Trimming removed 5 bases at V and 2 bases at J, with 10 bases between. The CDR3 consists of 14 residues. Per germline, CDR1 MRHNA and CDR2 SNTAGT. The CDR3 DNA sequence: TGTGCCAGCAGTCCGGGTCTTACCTACAATGAGCAGTTCTTC. Encoded protein: CASSPGLTYNEQFF.

This clonotype was counted only a few times. V and J are TRBV15 and TRBJ2-5; no reliable D call. CDR1 is LNHNV, CDR2 YYDKDF, per germline (reference sequence). The germline V and J ends were trimmed by 0 bases and 1 base, with 3 bases remaining between them. This CDR3 is built from 13 residues. Written as DNA, the CDR3 is TGTGCCACCAGCAGAGAACCCCAAGAGACCCAGTACTTC. It is translated as CATSREPQETQYF.

V is TRBV7-2 and J is TRBJ2-4; D call uncertain. Germline V CDR1 and CDR2: SGHTA, FQGNSA. This CDR3 is built from 13 residues. Trimming stripped 5 bases from V and 14 bases from J, with 19 bases between. The CDR3 sequence: CASSPRAGDYEYF. The CDR3 DNA reads as TGTGCCAGCAGCCCCCGGGCTGGGGATTACGAGTACTTC. The whole variable domain, remainder taken from reference TRBV7-2 and TRBJ2-4, is GAGVSQSPSNKVTEKGKDVELRCDPISGHTALYWYRQSLGQGLEFLIYFQGNSAPDKSGLPSDRFSAERTGGSVSTLTIQRTQQEDSAVYLCASSPRAGDYEYFGAGTRLSVL.

This clonotype was seen more than once but under ten times. The rearrangement uses TRBV7-9 and TRBJ2-1; no clear D. Looked up from germline, CDR1 is SEHNR and CDR2 is FQNEAQ (reference sequence). This CDR3 is 16 amino acids long. V dropped 1 base and J dropped 0 bases, with 10 bases sitting between them. The CDR3 is CASSLGWPSSYNEQFF. CDR3 nucleotides: TGTGCCAGCAGCTTAGGCTGGCCGAGCTCCTACAATGAGCAGTTCTTC. Using reference TRBV7-9 and TRBJ2-1 for the parts outside the CDR3, the full variable domain is DTGVSQNPRHKITKRGQNVTFRCDPISEHNRLYWYRQTLGQGPEFLTYFQNEAQLEKSRLLSDRFSAERPKGSFSTLEIQRTEQGDSAMYLCASSLGWPSSYNEQFFGPGTRLTVL.

This clonotype has a handful of counts. This chain connects TRBV6-2 or TRBV6-3 to TRBJ2-1; TRBD2 agrees at 9 bases. With 0 bases clipped from V and 0 bases from J, the junction kept 6 bases outside the gene matches. The CDR3 runs to 18 residues. Looked up from germline, CDR1 is MNHEY and CDR2 is SVGEGT. The CDR3 loop is CASSYSAGGPSSYNEQFF. For the CDR3, the DNA is TGTGCCAGCAGTTACTCGGCGGGAGGGCCAAGCTCCTACAATGAGCAGTTCTTC.

Only a few counts were recorded for this clonotype. The V call is TRBV20-1, the J call TRBJ1-3; D is uncertain. Germline CDR1 DFQATT, CDR2 SNEGSKA (reference sequence). V was pared by 2 bases and J by 0 bases, with 11 bases between. The CDR3 spans 15 residues. CDR3 residues: CSARMGAGSGNTIYF. The CDR3 region has the DNA TGCAGTGCTAGAATGGGAGCGGGCTCTGGAAACACCATATATTTT.

The chain links TRBV20-1 to TRBJ2-3; 7 nucleotides line up with TRBD2. V dropped 3 bases and J dropped 4; count of bases not matched to a gene: 10. CDR1 and CDR2 from the germline V gene are DFQATT and SNEGSKA (reference sequence). CDR3 size: 15 residues. This chain's CDR3 is CSASGLAASADTQYF. As DNA, the CDR3 is TGCAGTGCTAGTGGCCTAGCGGCCAGCGCAGATACGCAGTATTTT.

The chain uses TRBV7-2 and TRBJ2-1, with a weak D call TRBD2 (6 bases). V was shortened by 5 bases and J by 5 bases, with 16 bases between the two germline ends. Germline V gives CDR1 SGHTA, CDR2 FQGNSA. The CDR3 extends over 15 amino acids. CDR3 nucleotides: TGTGCCAGCAGCCCCCTAAGAGCGGGTAACAATGAGCAGTTCTTC. It is translated as CASSPLRAGNNEQFF. Combining the CDR3 with reference TRBV7-2 and TRBJ2-1 gives the whole variable domain GAGVSQSPSNKVTEKGKDVELRCDPISGHTALYWYRQSLGQGLEFLIYFQGNSAPDKSGLPSDRFSAERTGGSVSTLTIQRTQQEDSAVYLCASSPLRAGNNEQFFGPGTRLTVL.

On this clonotype: An end of the junction does not agree with germline; a read error may underlie this. The chain combines TRBV11-2 with TRBJ1-1; weak D call: TRBD1 (6 bases). The CDR3 contains 14 residues. The germline CDR1 and CDR2 sequences are SGHAT and FQNNGV. This CDR3 is CASSLGPGHPVWIF. In nucleotides, the CDR3 is TGTGCCAGCAGCTTAGGCCCGGGACATCCCGTTTGGATCTTT.

This clonotype was seen only a few times. This chain connects TRBV19 to TRBJ2-5, with 8 bases that match TRBD1. Germline V gene sequence: CDR1 LNHDA, CDR2 SQIVND (reference sequence). V trimming: 5 bases; J trimming: 1 base; junction bases outside the gene matches: 3. This CDR3 spans 14 amino acids. CDR3 coding DNA: TGTGCCAGTAGTGAGGACAGGGCCCAAGAGACCCAGTACTTC. This gives the protein CASSEDRAQETQYF.

This clonotype was counted once. The chain employs TRBV24-1 and TRBJ2-1; TRBD2 agrees at 13 bases. Germline V gene data show CDR1 as KGHDR and CDR2 as SFDVKD. The V segment lost 5 bases and the J segment 4 bases; nucleotides outside the gene matches: 7. The CDR3 has 17 amino acids. As DNA, the CDR3 is TGTGCCACCAGTGGCGGACTAGCGGGAGTTGGGTACAATGAGCAGTTCTTC. Translation: CATSGGLAGVGYNEQFF.

This clonotype was seen only a few times. The chain links TRBV7-2 to TRBJ2-4, with 8 bases lining up with TRBD1. This CDR3 has 14 amino acids. V dropped 1 base and J dropped 7; count of bases not matched to a gene: 3. CDR1 is SGHTA, CDR2 FQGNSA, per germline. DNA for the CDR3: TGTGCCAGCAGCTTAGGGCAGGGGGCGAACATTCAGTACTTC. Its protein is CASSLGQGANIQYF.

The chain links TRBV12-3 or TRBV12-4 to TRBJ2-3; 8 positions match TRBD2. The CDR3 is 16 residues long. J gave up 2 bases and V 7 bases, and 11 bases lay outside the gene matches. CDR3 in amino acids: CASTTGGGRATDTQYF. DNA for the CDR3: TGTGCCAGCACCACTGGCGGGGGGCGGGCCACAGATACGCAGTATTTT.

This clonotype was seen only a few times. The chain links TRBV6-2 or TRBV6-3 to TRBJ2-2; D unresolved. Germline values: CDR1 MNHEY, CDR2 SVGEGT. Trimming cost V 4 bases and J 2 bases, with 11 bases left between them. The CDR3 covers 15 residues. The CDR3 protein is CASSLITANTGELFF. CDR3 in DNA: TGTGCCAGCAGTTTAATCACAGCTAACACCGGGGAGCTGTTTTTT.